A single sample is the source of the 19 T cell receptor beta chains below, sequenced in a study of CD8 T cells in Susac syndrome. Reverse transcription of about 0.5 to 1 ug RNA used random hexamers. TCRdb re-derived calls from the immunoSEQ multiplex PCR reads in MiXCR, one entry per CDR3 protein. The top ten hold 0.1% of the sample, which has around 190,000 distinct CDR3 sequences, roughly 94% seen once. Sequencing was carried out using CD4+ T cells from PBMCs. The source is a human donor in good health.

This clonotype was recorded a few times. V is TRBV4-1 and J is TRBJ2-7, with D maybe TRBD2 (6 bases). V lost 1 base and J 0 bases, leaving 13 bases between the germline ends. Germline V gives CDR1 MGHRA, CDR2 YSYEKL. This CDR3 spans 16 amino acids. CDR3 residues: CASSQVAGQASYEQYF. CDR3 sequence (DNA): TGCGCCAGCAGCCAAGTTGCGGGGCAGGCCTCCTACGAGCAGTACTTC.

This chain uses TRBV12-3 or TRBV12-4 with TRBJ2-7; 9 bases agree with TRBD1. After removal of 4 bases from V and 4 bases from J, the junction contained 5 bases not matched to a gene. This CDR3 is 14 amino acids long. The CDR3 sequence: CASSSRQGGYEQYF. The CDR3 nucleotides are TGTGCCAGCAGTTCACGACAGGGGGGTTACGAGCAGTACTTC.

The rearrangement joins TRBV7-9 to TRBJ1-5; D remains ambiguous. The ends were cut back, 3 bases at V and 7 bases at J, with 10 bases in the middle. The CDR3 has 13 residues. Germline CDR1 SEHNR, CDR2 FQNEAQ (reference sequence). In nucleotides, the CDR3 is TGTGCCAGCAGCTTGCAGGACCGGCAGCCCCAGCATTTT. This codes for CASSLQDRQPQHF.

The rearrangement joins TRBV20-1 to TRBJ2-1; 11 positions match TRBD2. Germline assignment: CDR1 DFQATT and CDR2 SNEGSKA (reference sequence). CDR3 size: 11 residues. Trimming cost V 3 bases and J 12 bases; bases outside gene matches: 1. CDR3 coding DNA: TGCAGTGCTAGGACTAGCGGGACGCAGTTCTTC. The encoded protein is CSARTSGTQFF.

The rearrangement uses TRBV24-1 and TRBJ2-1; 10 positions agree with TRBD2. Germline lookup yields CDR1 KGHDR and CDR2 SFDVKD. V gave up 2 bases and J gave up 9 bases; unmatched junction bases: 12. The length of the CDR3 is 17 residues. The CDR3 sequence: CATSDYWRAGGPIEQFF. Written as DNA, the CDR3 is TGTGCCACCAGTGATTATTGGAGAGCGGGAGGGCCTATTGAGCAGTTCTTC.

This clonotype was recorded a few times. The J gene is TRBJ1-5, the V gene TRBV29-1; unclear D gene. Germline V lookup: CDR1 SQVTM, CDR2 ANQGSEA. V lost 4 bases and J 3 bases, leaving 7 bases between the germline ends. This CDR3 has 12 amino acids. The CDR3 reads CSVGQPNQPQHF. CDR3 DNA sequence: TGCAGCGTTGGGCAGCCCAATCAGCCCCAGCATTTT. The entire variable domain, with the rest obtained from reference TRBV29-1 and TRBJ1-5, is as follows: SAVISQKPSRDICQRGTSLTIQCQVDSQVTMMFWYRQQPGQSLTLIATANQGSEATYESGFVIDKFPISRPNLTFSTLTVSNMSPEDSSIYLCSVGQPNQPQHFGDGTRLSIL.

The genes are TRBV24-1 and TRBJ2-5, with no clear D. Germline V gene sequence: CDR1 KGHDR, CDR2 SFDVKD. V was trimmed by 9 bases and J by 1 base, leaving 11 bases between them. The CDR3 has 13 amino acids. CDR3 sequence: CATGSGSQETQYF. The CDR3 nucleotides are TGTGCCACCGGATCTGGCTCCCAAGAGACCCAGTACTTC.

This chain connects TRBV27 to TRBJ1-5; tentatively, D is TRBD1 (6 bases). The CDR3 totals 15 residues. V was shortened by 2 bases and J by 3 bases, with 11 bases between the two germline ends. CDR1 and CDR2 (germline): MNHEY, SMNVEV (reference sequence). The CDR3, as DNA: TGTGCCAGCAGTTTAGAGGGGGGGTTCAATCAGCCCCAGCATTTT. It codes for CASSLEGGFNQPQHF.

This rearrangement joins TRBV23-1 to TRBJ2-7; 7 bases are shared with TRBD2. TRBV23-1 is recorded as an ORF, its role being uncertain. V lost 3 bases to trimming and J lost 0 bases; unmatched junction nucleotides: 11. The CDR3 has 17 residues. The chain's CDR3 is CASSHPTSLRSSYEQYV. CDR3 DNA: TGCGCCAGCAGTCACCCGACTAGCCTCAGGAGCTCCTACGAGCAGTACGTC.

The genes are TRBV5-1 and TRBJ2-5; 12 bases agree with TRBD1. CDR3 length: 16 amino acids. CDR1 and CDR2 from the germline V gene are SGHRS and YFSETQ. The J segment lost 2 bases and the V segment lost 2 bases, leaving 4 bases of the junction unmatched. In DNA form, the CDR3 reads TGCGCCAGCAGCTTCAGGGACAGGGGGCAACAAGAGACCCAGTACTTC. Translating it yields CASSFRDRGQQETQYF.

The chain joins TRBV7-3 to TRBJ2-1; D unclear. The CDR3 length is 14 residues. V was clipped by 0 bases and J by 13 bases, with 16 bases between them. Germline V gives CDR1 SGHTA, CDR2 FQGTGA. The CDR3 loop is CASSLTAALKDQFF. In nucleotides, the CDR3 is TGTGCCAGCAGCTTAACCGCAGCCCTTAAAGACCAGTTCTTC.

The J gene is TRBJ2-1, the V gene TRBV12-3 or TRBV12-4; 10 bases map to TRBD2. CDR3 length: 12 amino acids. The trim removed 7 bases at V and 8 bases at J, leaving 2 bases unmatched. In DNA, the CDR3 is TGTGCCAGCACACTAGCGGGACATGAGCAGTTCTTC. This encodes CASTLAGHEQFF.

In DNA form, the CDR3 reads TGTGCCTGGAGTGTATTTCGGGGAAAACTGTTTTTT. Translating it yields CAWSVFRGKLFF. The gene calls are TRBV30 and TRBJ1-4; D is undetermined. The germline V and J ends were trimmed by 0 bases and 10 bases, with 9 bases remaining between them. This CDR3 is 12 amino acids long. Germline loops: CDR1 GTSNPN, CDR2 SVGIG (reference sequence).

The rearrangement uses TRBV20-1 and TRBJ1-6; D gene unclear. Trimming stripped 1 base from V and 0 bases from J, with 10 bases between. Per germline, CDR1 DFQATT and CDR2 SNEGSKA (reference sequence). The CDR3 runs 16 residues. The CDR3 region has the DNA TGCAGTGCTAGAGCGAGGACTGACTCCTATAATTCACCCCTCCACTTT. This translates into CSARARTDSYNSPLHF.

The chain carries TRBV29-1 and TRBJ2-3, with TRBD2 identical over 7 bases. Germline V gene data show CDR1 as SQVTM and CDR2 as ANQGSEA. There are 14 residues in the CDR3. V shed 4 bases and J 6 bases; nucleotides not matched to a gene: 10. DNA for the CDR3: TGCAGCGTTGTCCCCCAGCGGGGCGCTGATACGCAGTATTTT. Its translation is CSVVPQRGADTQYF.

This clonotype was counted once. This rearrangement joins TRBV29-1 to TRBJ2-5; either TRBD1 or TRBD2 may supply D (5 bases each). Germline-derived CDR1 and CDR2 are SQVTM and ANQGSEA. This CDR3 region has 14 residues. V shed 6 bases and J shed 0 bases, with 14 bases lying between them. The CDR3: CSVEGRLYQETQYF. The DNA for the CDR3 is TGCAGCGTCGAGGGACGGCTGTACCAAGAGACCCAGTACTTC.

The genes are TRBV7-9 and TRBJ2-2; D is ambiguous. CDR1 SEHNR and CDR2 FQNEAQ come from the germline V gene (reference sequence). This CDR3 spans 13 amino acids. V dropped 5 bases and J dropped 2 bases, with 6 bases sitting between them. CDR3 DNA: TGTGCCAGCAGCCTATTCAACACCGGGGAGCTGTTTTTT. Translation gives CASSLFNTGELFF.

This clonotype was found once. V gene TRBV6-6 combines with J gene TRBJ2-7, with D unresolved. V was cut by 5 bases and J by 9 bases, with 14 bases left in between. There are 12 residues in the CDR3. In germline, CDR1 is MNHNY, CDR2 SVGAGI (reference sequence). Written as DNA, the CDR3 is TGTGCCAGCAGTGCGGCCGGACGACGGCAGTACGTC. This translates into CASSAAGRRQYV.

V usage is TRBV29-1 and J usage is TRBJ1-1; no firm D call. Germline loops: CDR1 SQVTM, CDR2 ANQGSEA. V was cut by 6 bases and J by 2 bases, with 7 bases left in between. The CDR3 loop spans 11 amino acids. The CDR3 reads CSVSVNTEAFF. DNA for the CDR3: TGCAGCGTGTCAGTTAACACTGAAGCTTTCTTT.